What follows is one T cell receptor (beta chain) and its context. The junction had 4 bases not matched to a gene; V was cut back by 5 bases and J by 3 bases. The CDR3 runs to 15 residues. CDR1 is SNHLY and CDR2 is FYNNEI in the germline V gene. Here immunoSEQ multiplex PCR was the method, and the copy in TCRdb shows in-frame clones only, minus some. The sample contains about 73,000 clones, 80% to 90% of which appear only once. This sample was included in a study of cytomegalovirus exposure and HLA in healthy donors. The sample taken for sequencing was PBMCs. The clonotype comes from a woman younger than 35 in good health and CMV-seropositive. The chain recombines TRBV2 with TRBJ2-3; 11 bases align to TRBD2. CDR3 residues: CASSSRLAGTDTQYF. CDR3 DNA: TGTGCCAGCAGTTCCCGACTAGCGGGGACAGATACGCAGTATTTT. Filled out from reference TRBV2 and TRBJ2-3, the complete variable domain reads EPEVTQTPSHQVTQMGQEVILRCVPISNHLYFYWYRQILGQKVEFLVSFYNNEISEKSEIFDDQFSVERPDGSNFTLKIRSTKLEDSAMYFCASSSRLAGTDTQYFGPGTRLTVL.